This TCR beta chain was documented in a study of cytomegalovirus exposure and HLA in healthy donors. On the study more broadly: Out of about 410 genotyped donors, 81% belonged to the Caucasian-associated ancestry cluster.

Notes on this clone: What it binds is unknown.

CDR3 length equals 18 residues. Findings and limits, study-wide: Earlier analysis looked at TCR beta V segments, and most were productive about 90% or about 30% of the time. In a later analysis, at a false discovery rate of 0.05, roughly 18,000 TCR beta sequences were associated with HLA alleles. Common viral pathogens seemed, in a later analysis, to connect with several of the most significant clusters.

13 Jbeta primers and 60 Vbeta primers were used for the PCR. TCRdb's copy holds only in-frame clones and misses some; the assay was immunoSEQ multiplex PCR. The data show more than 140,000 clones, over 60% seen once. This receptor was identified in a male donor in good health and CMV-seronegative. Specimen: PBMCs. The rearrangement uses TRBV21-1 and TRBJ2-7; the DNA was not compared with TRBD2, the D call given in the table. TRBV21-1 is marked as a pseudogene. CDR3 in DNA: TGTGCCAGCAGCAAAGCGGGAATGGGGGGGCAGAACTCCTACGAGCAGTACTTC. Translating it yields CASSKAGMGGQNSYEQYF.